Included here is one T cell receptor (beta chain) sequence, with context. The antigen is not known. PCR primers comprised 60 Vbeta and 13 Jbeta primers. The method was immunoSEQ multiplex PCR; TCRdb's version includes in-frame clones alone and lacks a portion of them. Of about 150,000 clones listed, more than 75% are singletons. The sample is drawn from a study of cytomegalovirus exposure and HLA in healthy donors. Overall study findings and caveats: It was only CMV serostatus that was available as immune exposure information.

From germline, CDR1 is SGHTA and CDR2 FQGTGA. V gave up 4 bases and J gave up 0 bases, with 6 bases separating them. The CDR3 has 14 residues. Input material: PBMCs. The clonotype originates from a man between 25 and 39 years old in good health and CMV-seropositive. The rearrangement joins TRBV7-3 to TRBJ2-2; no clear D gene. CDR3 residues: CASSSRANTGELFF. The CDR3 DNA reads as TGTGCCAGCAGCTCCCGGGCGAACACCGGGGAGCTGTTTTTT.